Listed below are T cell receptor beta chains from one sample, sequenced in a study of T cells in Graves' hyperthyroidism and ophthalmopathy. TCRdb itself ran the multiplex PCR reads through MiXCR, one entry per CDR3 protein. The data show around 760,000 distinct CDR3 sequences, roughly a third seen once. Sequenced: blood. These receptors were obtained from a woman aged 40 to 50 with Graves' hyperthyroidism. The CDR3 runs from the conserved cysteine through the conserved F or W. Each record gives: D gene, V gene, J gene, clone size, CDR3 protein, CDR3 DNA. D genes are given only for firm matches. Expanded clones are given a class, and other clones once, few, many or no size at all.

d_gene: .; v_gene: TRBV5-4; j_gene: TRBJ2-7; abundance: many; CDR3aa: CASSPPGLYEQYF; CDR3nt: TGTGCCAGCAGCCCACCCGGCCTGTACGAGCAGTACTTC
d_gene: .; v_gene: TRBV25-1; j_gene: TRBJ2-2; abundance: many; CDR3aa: CASSDGVRGLNGELFF; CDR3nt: TGTGCCAGCAGTGATGGGGTGAGAGGGTTGAACGGGGAGCTGTTTTTT
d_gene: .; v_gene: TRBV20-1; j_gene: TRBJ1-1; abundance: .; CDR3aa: CSARETGHTGTEAFF; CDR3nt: TGCAGTGCTAGAGAAACGGGACACACGGGCACTGAAGCTTTCTTT
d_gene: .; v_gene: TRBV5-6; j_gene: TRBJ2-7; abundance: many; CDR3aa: CASSLERSYEQYF; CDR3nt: TGTGCCAGCAGCTTGGAGCGGTCTTACGAGCAGTACTTC
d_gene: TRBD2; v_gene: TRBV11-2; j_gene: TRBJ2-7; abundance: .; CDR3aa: CASSSGTSGRASYEQYF; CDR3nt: TGTGCCAGCAGCTCCGGGACTAGCGGGAGGGCCTCCTACGAGCAGTACTTC
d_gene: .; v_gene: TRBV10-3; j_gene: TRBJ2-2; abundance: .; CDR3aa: CAITDTGELFF; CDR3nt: TGTGCCATCACTGACACCGGGGAGCTGTTTTTT
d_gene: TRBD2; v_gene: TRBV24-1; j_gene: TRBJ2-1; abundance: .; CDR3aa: CATSEAGTSGRVEQFF; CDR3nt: TGTGCCACCAGTGAAGCCGGGACTAGCGGGAGGGTTGAGCAGTTCTTC
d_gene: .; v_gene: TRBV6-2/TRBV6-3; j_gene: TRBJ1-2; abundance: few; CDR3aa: CASSMRTGPRIIGYTF; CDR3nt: TGTGCCAGCAGCATGCGTACAGGGCCGAGGATTATCGGCTACACCTTC
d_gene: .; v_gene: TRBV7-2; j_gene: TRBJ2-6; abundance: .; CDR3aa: CASSVVDRWISGANVLTF; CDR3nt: TGTGCCAGCAGCGTGGTAGACAGGTGGATTTCTGGGGCCAACGTCCTGACTTTC
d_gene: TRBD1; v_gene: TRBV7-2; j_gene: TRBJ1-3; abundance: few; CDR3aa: CASSAGQGGTGNTIYF; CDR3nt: TGTGCCAGCAGCGCCGGACAGGGAGGAACTGGAAACACCATATATTTT
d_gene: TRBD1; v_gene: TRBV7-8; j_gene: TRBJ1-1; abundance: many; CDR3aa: CASSLRTGMGGTEAFF; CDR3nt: TGTGCCAGCAGCTTGCGGACAGGGATGGGAGGCACTGAAGCTTTCTTT
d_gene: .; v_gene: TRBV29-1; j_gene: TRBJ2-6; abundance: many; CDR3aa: CSVGTTRSGANVLTF; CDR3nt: TGCAGCGTAGGGACAACCCGCTCTGGGGCCAACGTCCTGACTTTC
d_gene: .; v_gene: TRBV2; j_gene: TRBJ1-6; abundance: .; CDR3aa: CASSPDSGSYNSPLHF; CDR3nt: TGTGCCAGCAGCCCCGACAGCGGCTCCTATAATTCACCCCTCCACTTT
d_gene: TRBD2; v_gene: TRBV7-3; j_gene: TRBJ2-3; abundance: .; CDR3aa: CASSLRPRLAGEGADTQYF; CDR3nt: TGTGCCAGCAGCTTAAGGCCGCGGCTAGCGGGAGAGGGGGCAGATACGCAGTATTTT
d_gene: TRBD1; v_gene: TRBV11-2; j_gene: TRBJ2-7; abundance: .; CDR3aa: CASSFGTGVVQYF; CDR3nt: TGCGCCAGCAGCTTCGGGACAGGGGTAGTGCAGTACTTC
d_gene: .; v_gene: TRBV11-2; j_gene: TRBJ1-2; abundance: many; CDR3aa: CASSRGLPNYGYTF; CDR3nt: TGTGCCAGCAGCCGGGGGCTCCCTAACTATGGCTACACCTTC
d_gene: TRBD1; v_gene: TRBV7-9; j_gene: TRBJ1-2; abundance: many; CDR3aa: CASSFQGVNYGYTF; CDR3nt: TGTGCCAGCAGCTTCCAGGGGGTCAACTATGGCTACACCTTC
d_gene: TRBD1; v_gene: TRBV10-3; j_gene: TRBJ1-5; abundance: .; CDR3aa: CAISEKVDRDSQPQHF; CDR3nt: TGTGCCATCAGTGAGAAAGTGGACAGGGATTCTCAGCCCCAGCATTTT
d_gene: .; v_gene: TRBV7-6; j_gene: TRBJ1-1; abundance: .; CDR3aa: CASSLKRSTEAFF; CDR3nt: TGTGCCAGCAGCCTCAAAAGAAGCACTGAAGCTTTCTTT
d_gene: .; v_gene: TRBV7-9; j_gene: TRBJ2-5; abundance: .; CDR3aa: CASSLYRESRETQYF; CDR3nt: TGTGCCAGCAGCTTATACAGGGAATCTAGAGAGACCCAGTACTTC
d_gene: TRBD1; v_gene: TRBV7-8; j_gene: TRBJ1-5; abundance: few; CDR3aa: CASSPRTTGDQPQHF; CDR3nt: TGCGCCAGCAGCCCCCGAACGACAGGGGATCAGCCCCAGCATTTT
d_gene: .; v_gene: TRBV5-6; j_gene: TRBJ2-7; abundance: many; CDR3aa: CASSLRSEQYF; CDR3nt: TGTGCCAGCAGCTTACGAAGCGAGCAGTACTTC
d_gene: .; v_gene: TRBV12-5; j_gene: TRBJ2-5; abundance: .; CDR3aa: CASGFAGSQETQYF; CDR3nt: TGTGCTAGTGGTTTCGCAGGGTCTCAAGAGACCCAGTACTTC
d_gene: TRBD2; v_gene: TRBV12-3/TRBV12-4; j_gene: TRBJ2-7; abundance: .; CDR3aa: CASRLAGGTYEQYF; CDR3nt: TGTGCCAGCAGACTAGCGGGGGGGACCTACGAGCAGTACTTC
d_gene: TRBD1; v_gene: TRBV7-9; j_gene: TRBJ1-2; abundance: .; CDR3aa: CASSLRGGPDRYGYTF; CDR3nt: TGTGCCAGCAGCCTACGAGGGGGCCCAGACCGCTATGGCTACACCTTC
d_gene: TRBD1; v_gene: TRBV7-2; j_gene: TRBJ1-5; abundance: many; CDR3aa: CASSPWPDRGDQPQHF; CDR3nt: TGTGCCAGCAGCCCCTGGCCGGACAGGGGAGATCAGCCCCAGCATTTT
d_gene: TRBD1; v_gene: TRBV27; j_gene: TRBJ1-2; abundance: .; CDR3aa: CASSLTGADGYTF; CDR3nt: TGTGCCAGCAGCCTTACAGGGGCCGATGGCTACACCTTC
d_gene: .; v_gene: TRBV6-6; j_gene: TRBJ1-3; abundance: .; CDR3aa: CASSSGAGSSGNTIYF; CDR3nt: TGTGCCAGCAGTTCAGGGGCAGGATCCTCTGGAAACACCATATATTTT
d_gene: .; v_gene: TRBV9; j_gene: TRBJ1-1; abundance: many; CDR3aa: CASSVGPSNPYTEAFF; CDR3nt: TGTGCCAGCAGCGTTGGACCTTCCAACCCTTACACTGAAGCTTTCTTT
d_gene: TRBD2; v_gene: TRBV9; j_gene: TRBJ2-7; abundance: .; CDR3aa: CASFQAGGPGEQYF; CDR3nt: TGTGCCAGCTTCCAAGCGGGGGGGCCTGGGGAGCAGTACTTC
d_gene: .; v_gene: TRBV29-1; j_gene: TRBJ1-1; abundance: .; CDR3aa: CSVGEWTARTNTEAFF; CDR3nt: TGCAGCGTGGGGGAATGGACAGCGAGGACGAACACTGAAGCTTTCTTT
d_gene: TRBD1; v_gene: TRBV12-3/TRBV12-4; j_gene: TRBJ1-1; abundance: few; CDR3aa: CASSRYRGMNTEAFF; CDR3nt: TGTGCCAGCAGTCGCTACAGGGGAATGAACACTGAAGCTTTCTTT
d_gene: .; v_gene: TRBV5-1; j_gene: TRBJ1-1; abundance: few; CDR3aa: CASSAGETEAFF; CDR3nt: TGCGCCAGCAGCGCCGGGGAGACTGAAGCTTTCTTT
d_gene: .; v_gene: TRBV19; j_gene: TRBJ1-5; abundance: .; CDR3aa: CASSRVDSNQPQHF; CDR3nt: TGTGCCAGTTCAAGGGTAGATAGCAATCAGCCCCAGCATTTT
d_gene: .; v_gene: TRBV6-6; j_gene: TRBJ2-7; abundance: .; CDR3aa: CASSHGPRGASYEQYF; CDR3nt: TGTGCCAGCAGTCACGGCCCCCGGGGAGCGAGTTACGAGCAGTACTTC
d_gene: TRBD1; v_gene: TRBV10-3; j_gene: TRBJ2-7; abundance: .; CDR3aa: CAISDKDRGTYEQYF; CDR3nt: TGTGCCATCAGTGACAAGGACAGGGGGACGTACGAGCAGTACTTC
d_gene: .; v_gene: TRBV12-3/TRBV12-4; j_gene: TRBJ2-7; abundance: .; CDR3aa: CASRQSDSYEQYF; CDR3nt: TGTGCCAGCAGGCAGAGTGACTCCTACGAGCAGTACTTC
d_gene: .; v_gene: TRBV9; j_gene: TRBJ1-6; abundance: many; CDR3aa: CASSGGGGNSPLHF; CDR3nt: TGTGCCAGCAGCGGCGGGGGCGGTAATTCACCCCTCCACTTT
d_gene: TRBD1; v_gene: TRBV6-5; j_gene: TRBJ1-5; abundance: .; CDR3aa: CASSDDRGMVHQPQHF; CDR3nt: TGTGCCAGCAGTGACGACAGGGGTATGGTTCATCAGCCCCAGCATTTT
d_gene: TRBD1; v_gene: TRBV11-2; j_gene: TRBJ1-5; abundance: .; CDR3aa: CASSLTGGGDQPQHF; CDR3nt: TGTGCCAGCAGCTTAACAGGGGGAGGTGATCAGCCCCAGCATTTT
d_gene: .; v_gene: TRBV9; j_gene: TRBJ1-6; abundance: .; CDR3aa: CASSVDSGAYNSPLHF; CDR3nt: TGTGCCAGCAGCGTAGACTCTGGGGCCTATAATTCACCCCTCCACTTT
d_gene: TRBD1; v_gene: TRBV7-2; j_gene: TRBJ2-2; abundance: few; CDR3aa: CASCKDRVNTGELFF; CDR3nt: TGTGCCAGCTGCAAGGACAGGGTCAACACCGGGGAGCTGTTTTTT
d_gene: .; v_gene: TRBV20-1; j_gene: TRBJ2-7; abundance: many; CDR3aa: CSAISGTLYEQYF; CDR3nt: TGCAGTGCTATTTCCGGGACACTTTACGAGCAGTACTTC
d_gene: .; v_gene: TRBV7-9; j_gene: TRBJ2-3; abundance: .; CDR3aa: CASSLGQGGLTDTQYF; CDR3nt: TGTGCCAGCAGCTTGGGGCAGGGCGGATTGACAGATACGCAGTATTTT
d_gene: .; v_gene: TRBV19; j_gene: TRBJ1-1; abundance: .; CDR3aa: CASSIVPSGVNTEAFF; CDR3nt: TGTGCCAGTAGTATAGTCCCCTCAGGGGTGAACACTGAAGCTTTCTTT
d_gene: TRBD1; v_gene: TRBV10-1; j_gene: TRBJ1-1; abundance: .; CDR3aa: CASRTGTGRANTEAFF; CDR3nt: TGTGCCAGCAGGACGGGGACAGGGCGGGCGAACACTGAAGCTTTCTTT
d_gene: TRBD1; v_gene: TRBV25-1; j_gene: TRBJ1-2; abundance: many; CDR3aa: CASPDRANYGYTF; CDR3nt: TGTGCCAGTCCGGACAGGGCTAACTATGGCTACACCTTC